The clone carrying this T cell receptor (beta chain) has a handful of counts. These data come from a study of beta chain features in type 1 diabetes. Expressed TCRB transcripts were sequenced after all isolated RNA was converted to cDNA. Only in-frame clones appear in the TCRdb table, and some are missing; sequencing was by immunoSEQ multiplex PCR. The sample has under 900,000 clones, roughly 15% seen once; the top ten hold around 0.02%. Trimming removed 5 bases from V and 6 bases from J, with 17 bases in between. Germline V gene data show CDR1 as MDHEN and CDR2 as SYDVKM. This CDR3 region has 14 residues.

The V gene is TRBV28, the J gene TRBJ2-7, with a tentative D call TRBD1 (6 bases). The sample was naive CD4+ T cells from blood. The source is a woman aged 18 to 35 in good health. CDR3 sequence: CASSNPGHVREQYF. Here the CDR3 DNA reads TGTGCCAGCAGTAATCCGGGACATGTACGCGAGCAGTACTTC.